One T cell receptor beta chain is described in this entry. Libraries were prepared by immunoSEQ multiplex PCR; TCRdb keeps only in-frame clonotypes and omits some of them. The sample lists roughly 1.4 million clones; approximately 98.5% were seen once. These data originate in a study of shared clonotypes between healthy human individuals. The CDR3 sequence is 12 residues long. Germline CDR1 reads MNHNY; CDR2 reads SVGAGI (reference sequence). Trimming removed 2 bases at V and 7 bases at J, with 9 bases between. The sequencing sample was made of naive CD4+ T cells sorted from blood. Subset denoted: CD45RA+ positively selected. This receptor was identified in a man aged 25-40 years in good health. This chain uses TRBV6-6 with TRBJ2-7; D gene uncertain. The CDR3 nucleotides read TGTGCCAGCAGTTACCCCCAAGAAGAGCAGTACTTC. Translated, it gives CASSYPQEEQYF.